This TCR beta chain was profiled in a study of beta chain features in type 1 diabetes. About the research overall: Examined across all samples were around 110 million sorted cells. Points from the study as a whole: There was a possibility that cDNA sequencing over-represented cells with high TCR expression. Patients with Type 1 diabetes showed moderately but significantly shorter TCRB CDR3s in all four CD4+ subsets. Reduced insertions and increased deletions marked VDJ junctions in type 1 diabetes patients.

Notes on this clone: The target antigen is unknown.

The sequenced template was cDNA made from the entire isolated RNA. TCRdb keeps only in-frame clones here, not all; method: immunoSEQ multiplex PCR. The data contain about 650,000 clones, 12% of them singletons. The CDR3 runs 12 residues. CDR1 is MDHEN and CDR2 is SYDVKM in the germline V gene. V was shortened by 3 bases and J by 4 bases, with 4 bases between the two germline ends. J is TRBJ2-4 and V is TRBV28; D is ambiguous. Sequencing was performed on naive CD4+ T cells from blood. The sequence was obtained from a young man with type 1 diabetes. CDR3 in amino acids: CASSFKKNIQYF. In DNA form, the CDR3 reads TGTGCCAGCAGTTTCAAGAAAAACATTCAGTACTTC.